This TCR beta chain is drawn from a study of blood T cell repertoires in COVID-19. Study background: Samples of COVID-19 (acute and convalescent) were obtained from the United States, Italy and Spain. PBMCs, B-cell-depleted T cells, or T cells provided the cDNA or gDNA that made up the material.

As handled by the study authors: Using reference gene primer amplification, nucleated cell counts were estimated. TCRdb's copy holds only in-frame clones and misses some; the assay was immunoSEQ multiplex PCR. V, J and clone size are those of that table, while D and trimming were read from the DNA. This sample has some 11,000 clones, with 73% found just once. The receptor was derived from a human donor in a cohort sampled during active COVID-19. The sample was peripheral blood.

The CDR3 is CASSGQGGWTEAFF. For the CDR3, the DNA is TGCGCCAGCAGCGGACAGGGAGGTTGGACTGAAGCTTTCTTT. This chain uses TRBV5-1 with TRBJ1-1; 8 nucleotides match TRBD1. The CDR3 spans 14 residues. From germline, CDR1 is SGHRS and CDR2 YFSETQ. The V segment lost 4 bases and the J segment 5 bases; nucleotides outside the gene matches: 7.